This is a list of T cell receptor beta chains from one sample in a study of cytomegalovirus exposure and HLA in healthy donors. Repertoires were generated with immunoSEQ multiplex PCR, while TCRdb's copy carries only in-frame clones and drops some. Here the sample spans about 110,000 clones, around four fifths being singletons. Sequenced material: PBMCs. These receptors all stem from a woman aged 55-70 years in good health and CMV-seropositive. Each CDR3 is given with its conserved first and last residue. Fields, in order: D gene, V gene, J gene, clone size, CDR3 protein, CDR3 DNA. A D gene is named only where the DNA matches it firmly. Rows may omit the clone size; those that give it use once, few, many or a size class.

d_call: TRBD2
v_call: TRBV5-5
j_call: TRBJ2-7
clone_size: few
cdr3_aa: CASTIPRTGLSYEQYF
cdr3_nt: TGTGCCAGCACCATACCCAGGACGGGACTATCCTACGAGCAGTACTTC

d_call: .
v_call: TRBV19
j_call: TRBJ1-2
clone_size: .
cdr3_aa: CASRSTELYGYTF
cdr3_nt: TGTGCCAGTAGATCGACAGAACTGTATGGCTACACCTTC

d_call: TRBD2
v_call: TRBV9
j_call: TRBJ2-1
clone_size: .
cdr3_aa: CASSVKSSGSWYNEQFF
cdr3_nt: TGTGCCAGCAGCGTAAAGTCTAGCGGGAGTTGGTACAATGAGCAGTTCTTC

d_call: .
v_call: TRBV4-2
j_call: TRBJ1-2
clone_size: once
cdr3_aa: CASSQDVRGGDYGYTF
cdr3_nt: TGTGCCAGCAGCCAAGACGTCCGAGGGGGGGACTATGGCTACACCTTC

d_call: .
v_call: TRBV28
j_call: TRBJ1-2
clone_size: .
cdr3_aa: CASSLRFYGYTF
cdr3_nt: TGTGCCAGCAGTTTACGGTTCTATGGCTACACCTTC

d_call: .
v_call: TRBV28
j_call: TRBJ1-1
clone_size: .
cdr3_aa: CASSLLAGNTEAFF
cdr3_nt: TGTGCCAGCAGTCTTCTGGCAGGGAACACTGAAGCTTTCTTT

d_call: .
v_call: TRBV18
j_call: TRBJ2-7
clone_size: .
cdr3_aa: CASSPPSSYEQYF
cdr3_nt: TGTGCCAGCTCACCGCCTAGCTCCTACGAGCAGTACTTC

d_call: TRBD2
v_call: TRBV18
j_call: TRBJ2-2
clone_size: .
cdr3_aa: CASSPDLAGGAGELFF
cdr3_nt: TGTGCCAGCTCACCGGATCTAGCGGGAGGGGCCGGGGAGCTGTTTTTT

d_call: TRBD1
v_call: TRBV4-1
j_call: TRBJ2-7
clone_size: .
cdr3_aa: CASSHQGAGSYEQYF
cdr3_nt: TGCGCCAGCAGCCATCAGGGGGCAGGCTCCTACGAGCAGTACTTC

d_call: .
v_call: TRBV19
j_call: TRBJ1-5
clone_size: few
cdr3_aa: CASADRFYQPQHF
cdr3_nt: TGTGCCAGCGCGGACAGATTTTATCAGCCCCAGCATTTT

d_call: TRBD1
v_call: TRBV5-1
j_call: TRBJ2-1
clone_size: .
cdr3_aa: CASSLPRGTGGHEQFF
cdr3_nt: TGCGCCAGCAGCTTGCCCCGGGGGACAGGGGGCCATGAGCAGTTCTTC

d_call: TRBD2
v_call: TRBV28
j_call: TRBJ2-7
clone_size: .
cdr3_aa: CASSWDELAGSYEQYF
cdr3_nt: TGTGCCAGCAGTTGGGACGAACTAGCGGGGTCTTACGAGCAGTACTTC

d_call: TRBD1
v_call: TRBV18
j_call: TRBJ1-1
clone_size: .
cdr3_aa: CASSLDRGGHTEAFF
cdr3_nt: TGTGCCAGCTCACTCGACAGGGGAGGACACACTGAAGCTTTCTTT

d_call: TRBD1
v_call: TRBV4-1
j_call: TRBJ1-1
clone_size: .
cdr3_aa: CATRQGVNTEAFF
cdr3_nt: TGCGCCACCAGACAGGGGGTGAACACTGAAGCTTTCTTT

d_call: .
v_call: TRBV14
j_call: TRBJ2-4
clone_size: .
cdr3_aa: CASSPPGMAKNIQYF
cdr3_nt: TGTGCCAGCAGCCCTCCGGGAATGGCCAAAAACATTCAGTACTTC

d_call: TRBD2
v_call: TRBV29-1
j_call: TRBJ2-3
clone_size: .
cdr3_aa: CSVELAGGLGTDTQYF
cdr3_nt: TGCAGCGTTGAGCTAGCGGGAGGGCTGGGGACAGATACGCAGTATTTT

d_call: .
v_call: TRBV7-9
j_call: TRBJ2-4
clone_size: .
cdr3_aa: CASSLSTPGNIQYF
cdr3_nt: TGTGCCAGCAGCTTAAGTACTCCTGGAAACATTCAGTACTTC

d_call: .
v_call: TRBV19
j_call: TRBJ2-4
clone_size: .
cdr3_aa: CASSMWGVPKNIQYF
cdr3_nt: TGTGCCAGTAGTATGTGGGGGGTACCCAAAAACATTCAGTACTTC

d_call: TRBD2
v_call: TRBV4-1
j_call: TRBJ2-1
clone_size: .
cdr3_aa: CASSQGIAGEVEQFF
cdr3_nt: TGCGCCAGCAGCCAGGGGATAGCGGGAGAGGTTGAGCAGTTCTTC

d_call: TRBD2
v_call: TRBV11-2
j_call: TRBJ2-1
clone_size: .
cdr3_aa: CASSLGNVAGVSFF
cdr3_nt: TGTGCCAGCAGCTTAGGAAATGTAGCGGGAGTTTCGTTCTTC

d_call: TRBD1
v_call: TRBV6-6
j_call: TRBJ2-7
clone_size: .
cdr3_aa: CASSTGGKSYEQYF
cdr3_nt: TGTGCCAGCAGCACAGGGGGCAAATCCTACGAGCAGTACTTC

d_call: .
v_call: TRBV7-3
j_call: TRBJ1-2
clone_size: .
cdr3_aa: CASSLRIREINYGYTF
cdr3_nt: TGTGCCAGCAGCTTAAGGATCCGGGAAATTAACTATGGCTACACCTTC

d_call: .
v_call: TRBV10-1
j_call: TRBJ2-1
clone_size: .
cdr3_aa: CASSERGQNNEQFF
cdr3_nt: TGCGCCAGCAGTGAGAGAGGACAAAACAATGAGCAGTTCTTC

d_call: .
v_call: TRBV11-1
j_call: TRBJ1-4
clone_size: .
cdr3_aa: CASSLDYNHEKLFF
cdr3_nt: TGTGCCAGCAGCTTGGACTATAACCATGAAAAACTGTTTTTT

d_call: TRBD2
v_call: TRBV4-1
j_call: TRBJ2-7
clone_size: .
cdr3_aa: CASSQSGLATYEQYF
cdr3_nt: TGCGCCAGCAGCCAATCGGGACTAGCGACCTACGAGCAGTACTTC

d_call: TRBD1
v_call: TRBV5-1
j_call: TRBJ2-7
clone_size: once
cdr3_aa: CASSVGTGSYEQYF
cdr3_nt: TGCGCCAGCAGCGTAGGGACAGGATCCTACGAGCAGTACTTC

d_call: TRBD2
v_call: TRBV27
j_call: TRBJ2-3
clone_size: .
cdr3_aa: CASSSPGLAVDTQYF
cdr3_nt: TGTGCCAGCAGTTCTCCGGGACTAGCCGTTGATACGCAGTATTTT

d_call: .
v_call: TRBV5-1
j_call: TRBJ1-2
clone_size: .
cdr3_aa: CASSLGQPYGYTF
cdr3_nt: TGCGCCAGCAGCTTGGGACAGCCCTATGGCTACACCTTC

d_call: TRBD2
v_call: TRBV28
j_call: TRBJ2-1
clone_size: .
cdr3_aa: CASSPPTSGSFNEQFF
cdr3_nt: TGTGCCAGCAGTCCCCCGACTAGCGGGAGTTTCAATGAGCAGTTCTTC

d_call: TRBD1
v_call: TRBV18
j_call: TRBJ2-3
clone_size: once
cdr3_aa: CASSRIRGQGSDTQYF
cdr3_nt: TGTGCCAGCTCACGAATTCGGGGACAGGGTTCAGATACGCAGTATTTT

d_call: .
v_call: TRBV5-1
j_call: TRBJ1-2
clone_size: .
cdr3_aa: CASSLDTSPTF
cdr3_nt: TGCGCCAGCAGCTTGGACACCTCCCCCACCTTC

d_call: TRBD2
v_call: TRBV27
j_call: TRBJ2-7
clone_size: .
cdr3_aa: CASSPRGDYEQYF
cdr3_nt: TGTGCCAGCTCTCCCCGGGGGGACTACGAGCAGTACTTC

d_call: TRBD1
v_call: TRBV27
j_call: TRBJ2-7
clone_size: .
cdr3_aa: CASSFGQGGYEQYF
cdr3_nt: TGTGCCAGCAGTTTCGGACAGGGGGGATACGAGCAGTACTTC

d_call: .
v_call: TRBV28
j_call: TRBJ1-5
clone_size: .
cdr3_aa: CASMLGGNQPQHF
cdr3_nt: TGTGCCAGCATGCTCGGGGGCAATCAGCCCCAGCATTTT

d_call: .
v_call: TRBV23-1
j_call: TRBJ1-5
clone_size: .
cdr3_aa: CASSQSSRVHQPQHF
cdr3_nt: TGCGCCAGCAGTCAATCCTCCAGGGTACATCAGCCCCAGCATTTT

d_call: .
v_call: TRBV11-2
j_call: TRBJ2-7
clone_size: .
cdr3_aa: CASSLGPDRAYEQYF
cdr3_nt: TGTGCCAGCAGCTTAGGTCCGGACAGAGCCTACGAGCAGTACTTC

d_call: TRBD1
v_call: TRBV7-9
j_call: TRBJ1-5
clone_size: once
cdr3_aa: CASSLGQGLFAAQHF
cdr3_nt: TGTGCCAGCAGCCTGGGACAGGGCTTATTTGCAGCCCAGCATTTT

d_call: TRBD2
v_call: TRBV27
j_call: TRBJ2-3
clone_size: .
cdr3_aa: CASSLPGGSSDTQYF
cdr3_nt: TGTGCCAGCAGTCTCCCGGGGGGTAGCTCCGATACGCAGTATTTT

d_call: .
v_call: TRBV21-1
j_call: TRBJ2-3
clone_size: .
cdr3_aa: CASRGTSGSTDTQYF
cdr3_nt: TGTGCCAGCAGAGGGACTAGCGGAAGCACAGATACGCAGTATTTT

d_call: .
v_call: TRBV19
j_call: TRBJ1-2
clone_size: .
cdr3_aa: CASSPQGQAAYGYTF
cdr3_nt: TGTGCCAGTAGTCCCCAGGGGCAGGCCGCCTATGGCTACACCTTC

d_call: .
v_call: TRBV5-1
j_call: TRBJ2-7
clone_size: .
cdr3_aa: CASEDTQGREQYF
cdr3_nt: TGCGCCAGCGAAGACACTCAGGGTCGCGAGCAGTACTTC

d_call: .
v_call: TRBV21-1
j_call: TRBJ1-2
clone_size: few
cdr3_aa: CASSKRTDTTYGYTF
cdr3_nt: TGTGCCAGCAGCAAGCGCACCGACACCACCTATGGCTACACCTTC